A selection of T cell receptor beta chains follows, all from one sample in a study of blood T cell repertoires in COVID-19. Some clones are missing from TCRdb's copy, which holds only in-frame ones; the method was immunoSEQ multiplex PCR. The sample yields tens of thousands of clones, around four fifths seen once. The specimen was peripheral blood. These receptors were taken from a man aged 45-60 years with active COVID-19. The CDR3 runs from the conserved cysteine through the conserved F or W. Each record gives: CDR3 length, J gene, D gene, clone size, V gene, CDR3 DNA, CDR3 protein. D genes are given only for firm matches. The size field is filled for only some rows; it gives once, few, many or a size class.

16 TRBJ2-7 TRBD2 . TRBV11-2 TGTGCCAGCAGCTTAGACCGGACTAGCGGGGGTCACGAGCAGTACTTC CASSLDRTSGGHEQYF
15 TRBJ2-7 . . TRBV4-1 TGCGCCAGCAGCCAGAGGGACATCCAAGTCTACGAGCAGTACTTC CASSQRDIQVYEQYF
17 TRBJ1-6 TRBD1 . TRBV3-1/TRBV3-2 TGTGCCAGCAGCCAAGAAGGACAGGGATTGGTGGGTTCACCCCTCCACTTT CASSQEGQGLVGSPLHF
15 TRBJ2-5 . . TRBV5-1 TGCGCCAGCAGCTTCTTCGGAGGGGGCGAAGAGACCCAGTACTTC CASSFFGGGEETQYF
12 TRBJ1-2 . . TRBV7-8 TGTGCCAGCAGCGCCGGACAGACAAGCTACACCTTC CASSAGQTSYTF
14 TRBJ1-1 TRBD1 . TRBV6-1 TGTGCCAGCAGTGAACCAGGGGGGTACACTGAAGCTTTCTTT CASSEPGGYTEAFF
13 TRBJ2-5 . . TRBV6-5 TGTGCCAGCACGGTGGACATTCCGGAGACCCAGTACTTC CASTVDIPETQYF
16 TRBJ2-1 . . TRBV4-1 TGCGCCAGCAGCCACCGTTGGGAAGGGGAAGGAAATGAGCAGTTCTTC CASSHRWEGEGNEQFF
16 TRBJ2-2 TRBD1 . TRBV11-3 TGTGCCAGCAGCCGCCGTGGGCAGGGGGCAGGCGGGGAGCTGTTTTTT CASSRRGQGAGGELFF
19 TRBJ2-5 . few TRBV3-1/TRBV3-2 TGTGCCAGCAGCCAAGATCTTAATATATTTAAACTCGATCAAGAGACCCAGTACTTC CASSQDLNIFKLDQETQYF
16 TRBJ2-3 TRBD2 . TRBV6-5 TGTGCCAGCAGTTACTCGCGGGGGTCTAGCACAGATACGCAGTATTTT CASSYSRGSSTDTQYF
14 TRBJ2-7 . once TRBV5-1 TGCGCCAGCAACCCGGACGGGGTCTCCTACGAGCAGTACTTC CASNPDGVSYEQYF
15 TRBJ1-1 . . TRBV6-5 TGTGCCAGCAGTTTCACCGGGACTCTGAACACTGAAGCTTTCTTT CASSFTGTLNTEAFF
15 TRBJ2-3 TRBD2 . TRBV6-5 TGTGCCAGCAGATCACTAGCGGGGGAGACAGATACGCAGTATTTT CASRSLAGETDTQYF
13 TRBJ1-2 . . TRBV5-4 TGTGCCAGCAGCTCTGCGAGAAACTATGGCTACACCTTC CASSSARNYGYTF
15 TRBJ1-2 . . TRBV7-2 TGTGCCAGCAGCTTAGTCACGGGGGATGGGTGGGGCTACACCTTC CASSLVTGDGWGYTF
16 TRBJ2-1 . . TRBV7-9 TGTGCCAGCAGCTTGAGTAGCGGAGGAGGGTACAATGAGCAGTTCTTC CASSLSSGGGYNEQFF
14 TRBJ1-4 TRBD1 few TRBV6-5 TGTGCCAGCACCGGGGACAGGGGGAATGAAAAACTGTTTTTT CASTGDRGNEKLFF
14 TRBJ2-3 . . TRBV28 TGTGCCAGCAGCCCGACGTGGGGGCCAGATACGCAGTATTTT CASSPTWGPDTQYF
14 TRBJ1-2 TRBD1 . TRBV7-8 TGTGCCAGCAGCTCCCCCGGGACAGGGGCGGGCTACACCTTC CASSSPGTGAGYTF
13 TRBJ2-7 . . TRBV5-1 TGCGCCAGCAGCTTGGGACAGGGACTGGAGCAGTACTTC CASSLGQGLEQYF
15 TRBJ1-5 . . TRBV4-1 TGCGCCAGCAGCTCCCATGAGGTCGGCAATCAGCCCCAGCATTTT CASSSHEVGNQPQHF